This paragraph reports one TCR beta chain. This clone showed up just once. Its antigen has not been determined. Base-call qualities are not available, and no considerably larger clone is one nucleotide away. The cohort consisted of some 730 healthy bone marrow donors. At the time of sampling, all cohort members were nominally healthy, though unrecorded immune exposures were likely present. The donor was CMV seropositive and belonged to the group of a few hundred seropositive cohort members. A peripheral blood sample was provided by each donor, and peripheral blood mononuclear cells were used for TCR beta sequencing. The Qiagen DNeasy Blood Extraction Kit was used to extract genomic DNA from the blood cell samples. The sample belongs to a study of cytomegalovirus exposure and HLA in healthy donors (dated by TCRdb to 2016 to 2017). Notes on the research overall: An earlier analysis of about 560 of the donors reported 250 to 350 Gb of sequence data and around 100 million unique TCR beta sequences obtained from 180 million or so T cells. An earlier analysis of approximately 500 of the donors applied high-throughput TCR beta sequencing to assess whether each TCR beta V gene segment acted as functional or pseudogenic. Besides the first cohort of around 700 subjects, a separate validation cohort made up of around 120 different subjects was used. The study profiled the T cell repertoires of approximately 700 subjects by immunosequencing and related them to cytomegalovirus serostatus. In the later analysis, no new phenotypic data were used to find candidate immune exposures; instead, reliance was placed on TCR beta sequences and their occurrence across donors. The aim of the study was to test whether cataloging public T cell receptors could identify signatures of past pathogen exposure. A later analysis re-examined previously published TCR beta repertoires from more than 650 donors and added high-resolution HLA genotyping to investigate patterns of TCR occurrence. The number of donors typed differed by locus, with roughly 620-630 for A, B, C, DRB1 and DQB1, 522 for DQA1, 606 for DPA1, and some 470 for DPB1. Donor age, sex, ethnicity and CMV serostatus were compiled alongside the repertoire data. To predict cytomegalovirus infection status, the study brought together high-throughput TCR immunosequencing, statistical association of individual TCRs with disease status, and machine learning. All discovery cohort repertoires had been generated using a single sequencing platform. About 5 DR-DQ haplotypes were handled as single units for association and clustering, since linkage in the cohort was strong. A later genetic analysis took genome-wide SNP genotypes for about 55% of the 666 donors and used that subset as a discovery cohort. Roughly 290 gigabases of sequencing data and approximately 92 million unique TCR sequences made up an early release that covered approximately 700 HLA-typed donors. Among the roughly 400 genotyped donors, around 81% belonged to the genetic ancestry cluster associated with self-reported Caucasian donors. HLA typing covered class I and class II loci at four-digit resolution. On average, approximately 250,000 unique TCR beta nucleotide sequences were sequenced per donor among 398 genotyped donors of the cohort, with around 19% of those sequences being non-productive. Points the paper makes about the study in general: Because counts were too low, roughly 16 rarely observed V segments, including chromosome 9 orphons, were excluded from the earlier analysis of 587 of the donors. Correlated functional status among segregating V segments might reflect linkage disequilibrium, but an unknown experimental factor could not be ruled out. Specific HLA alleles were associated with 15,000 to 20,000 TCR beta sequences at a false discovery rate of 0.05 in a later analysis. The sequencing pipeline was judged likely to have produced a cluster of highly shared sequence variants as a technical artifact. Strong co-occurrence of HLA alleles, especially DR and DQ, made assigning TCR associations to individual alleles difficult. The study listed over 150 TCR beta chains as associated with cytomegalovirus. A later analysis reported that several top co-occurrence clusters appeared linked to parvovirus B19, influenza, CMV and Epstein-Barr virus. The cohort was sequenced for TCR beta chains only, and without alpha or paired-chain data the features that could be detected were limited. In a later analysis, HLA-associated TCR beta chains were found to be more clonally expanded and to have lower generation probabilities than equally common non-associated chains. Most TCR sequences were seen in very few donors, while some public TCRs were found in many individuals. A further reported finding was that TCR beta sequences accurately predicted the HLA-A and HLA-B alleles for most subjects in the first cohort. It was suggested by the authors that the approach could potentially be generalized to other disease states and immunological phenotypes. CMV serostatus was the only immune exposure information available for the cohort. Sequencing depth was assumed to be roughly uniform across donors in the presence/absence analyses, though that assumption may not hold. Compared with the approximately 710-donor mean, donors in an Asian-associated ancestry cluster had fewer N-insertions in productive TCRs, according to a later genetic analysis. An association between a missense DCLRE1C variant and V-gene and J-gene trimming of TCR beta chains was found in a later genetic analysis and replicated in an independent cohort. In an earlier analysis of approximately 590 of the donors, most TCR beta V segments appeared in productive rearrangements about 87% or about 30% of the time, broadly matching IMGT annotations. In vitro tests confirmed that a few of the cytomegalovirus-associated TCR beta chains recognize cytomegalovirus antigens. The 87-base-pair reads could not distinguish some IMGT-functional V segments, including TRBV6-2 and TRBV6-3, so those segments were excluded. In a later analysis, TCR association rates were found to vary across HLA loci, with the most associated TCRs seen for DRB1 alleles and the fewest for HLA-C alleles. Because some donors lacked HLA typing at each locus, the association tests relied only on the typed subset. In both the original and validation cohorts, the classifier was reported to diagnose cytomegalovirus status with high specificity and sensitivity. In a later analysis, most CMV-associated TCR beta chains were found to appear HLA-restricted, with HLA associations seemingly driven largely by CMV exposure.

The library was prepared using the immunoSEQ multiplex PCR assay. A mixture of 60 forward primers for TCR Vbeta segments and 13 reverse primers for TCR Jbeta segments was used in the multiplex PCR. The CDR3 region of rearranged TCR beta genes was amplified from genomic DNA by a multiplex PCR assay. On the Illumina HiSeq System, the amplified TCR beta libraries were sequenced as 87-base-pair reads. The published analysis was carried out like this. A later analysis tallied approximately 87 million unique TCR beta chains across the 666 repertoires, and roughly 11 million of those chains were shared by two or more donors. Raw reads were error-corrected and collapsed into unique sequences with a nearest-neighbor algorithm that merged closely related sequences to remove PCR and sequencing errors. Alignment of CDR3 sequences to IMGT reference sequences was used to assign V, D and J gene segments. For a sequence to be retained, a match of at least six nucleotides to both a V gene segment and a J gene segment was required. Rearrangements were classified as productive when the CDR3 lacked stop codons and remained in frame with V and J, and all other rearrangements were classified as non-productive. Following IMGT convention, CDR3 was defined as the stretch from the second conserved V-encoded cysteine to the conserved J-encoded phenylalanine. The earlier analysis of approximately 590 of the donors excluded any sequence lacking an unambiguous match to a single V gene segment. An earlier analysis of several hundred of the donors called V segments functional above 56.7% productive rearrangements and segregating when the between-donor standard deviation exceeded 5%. A statistical classification framework was developed to diagnose cytomegalovirus status using the catalog of TCR beta chain sequences. V and J gene assignment, in a later analysis, came from comparing TCR nucleotide sequences with IMGT/GENE-DB human TR gene sequences. In a later analysis, CDR3 sequences and most-parsimonious VDJ recombination scenarios were assigned using the TCRdist pipeline. In a later analysis, every TCR beta chain was defined by the combination of its CDR3 amino acid sequence and its V-gene family, and reads without a unique V-gene family were dropped. As a way to deal with suspected cross-contamination and a sequencing artifact, a later analysis dropped 592 nucleotide sequences that were highly shared and had low generation probability. A later analysis calculated a clonal expansion index for each public chain from normalized within-repertoire ranks of inferred template counts. In a later analysis, generation probabilities were computed using a VDJ recombination model fitted to out-of-frame rearrangements, and the results were checked against IGoR. Hypergeometric tests were used in a later analysis to score TCR-TCR, TCR-HLA and TCR-CMV co-occurrence, with a repertoire-size bias correction applied to the TCR pairs. A later analysis estimated false discovery rates by permuting HLA or CMV assignments 20 times. In a later analysis, co-occurring TCRs were grouped with DBSCAN, and TCRdist sequence similarity was added when clustering was performed within HLA-allele-positive subsets. Repertoires with fewer than 30,000 or more than 120,000 public chains, plus five repertoires with anomalous nucleotide sharing, were excluded from co-occurrence clustering. The table was pulled from immuneACCESS by TCRdb, which kept in-frame rearrangements only. Such tables lose some clones; where checked, under half of the loss comes from unresolved V genes, and the rest has no known cause. V and J calls and clone size come straight from that table; D and trimming were deduced from the DNA. The sample table holds some 200,000 clones, of which 84% were seen once. The leading ten clones occupy approximately 2.9% of the sample.

CDR1 and CDR2, looked up from the germline V gene, are ENHRY and SYGVKD. V is shortened by 0 bases, J by 6 bases, and the region joining them spans 13 bases. CDR3 length: 15 amino acids, cysteine to phenylalanine. Only the CDR3 DNA is retained, 45 bases long and in frame from the first base. Material for sequencing was PBMCs. The chain joins TRBV10-3 to TRBJ2-3; TRBD1 could be the D gene, as 5 bases match. This sequence originates from a woman aged 45-59 years in good health and CMV-seropositive. The nucleotides read TGTGCCATCAGTGAGTCATCGCAGGGTCCCGATACGCAGTATTTT. The resulting protein is CAISESSQGPDTQYF.